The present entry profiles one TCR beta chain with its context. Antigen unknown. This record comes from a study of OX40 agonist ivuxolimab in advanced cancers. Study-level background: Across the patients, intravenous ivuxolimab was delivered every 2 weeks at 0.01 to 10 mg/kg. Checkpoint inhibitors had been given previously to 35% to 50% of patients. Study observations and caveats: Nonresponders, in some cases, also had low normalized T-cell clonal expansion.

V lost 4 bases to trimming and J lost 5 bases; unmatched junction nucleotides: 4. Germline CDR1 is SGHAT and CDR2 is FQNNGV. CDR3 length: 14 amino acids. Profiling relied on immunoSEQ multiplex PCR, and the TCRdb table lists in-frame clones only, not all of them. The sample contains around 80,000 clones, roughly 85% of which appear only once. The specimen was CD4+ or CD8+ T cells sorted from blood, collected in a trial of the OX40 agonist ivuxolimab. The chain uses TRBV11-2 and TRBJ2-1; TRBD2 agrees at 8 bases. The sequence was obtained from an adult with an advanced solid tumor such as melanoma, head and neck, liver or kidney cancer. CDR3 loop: CASSSGRGDNEQFF. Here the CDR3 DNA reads TGTGCCAGCAGCTCGGGGCGGGGGGACAATGAGCAGTTCTTC.